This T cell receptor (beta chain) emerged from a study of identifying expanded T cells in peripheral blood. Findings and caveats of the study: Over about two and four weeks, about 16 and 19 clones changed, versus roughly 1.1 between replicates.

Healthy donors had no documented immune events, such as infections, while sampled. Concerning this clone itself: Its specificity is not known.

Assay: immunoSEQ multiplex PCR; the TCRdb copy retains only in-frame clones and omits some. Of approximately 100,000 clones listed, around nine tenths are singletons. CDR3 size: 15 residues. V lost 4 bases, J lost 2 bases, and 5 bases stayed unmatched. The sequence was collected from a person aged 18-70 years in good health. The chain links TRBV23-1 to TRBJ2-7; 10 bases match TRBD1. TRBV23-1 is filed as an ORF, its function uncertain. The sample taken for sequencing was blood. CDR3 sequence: CASSLPGQGPYEQYF. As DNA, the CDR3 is TGCGCCAGCAGTCTTCCGGGACAGGGGCCCTACGAGCAGTACTTC.